These T cell receptor beta chains were read from a single sample in a study of T cells in Graves' hyperthyroidism and ophthalmopathy. TCRdb analysed the multiplex PCR reads with MiXCR anew, one entry per CDR3 protein. The repertoire holds hundreds of thousands of distinct CDR3 sequences, with about 35% as singletons. Material: blood. The origin of the receptors is a woman between 40 and 50 years old with Graves' hyperthyroidism. Both conserved end residues are part of each CDR3. D genes are given only for firm matches. A row's size may be missing; if present it is once, few, many or a size class.

j_gene	d_gene	abundance	v_gene	CDR3nt	CDR3aa
TRBJ2-2	TRBD2	many	TRBV7-3	TGTGCCAGCAGCTTATTGGGGACTAGAGGTATCGGGGAGCTGTTTTTT	CASSLLGTRGIGELFF
TRBJ1-1	-	-	TRBV7-9	TGTGCCAGCAAAGGCGGGGGATTGAACACTGAAGCTTTCTTT	CASKGGGLNTEAFF
TRBJ2-7	TRBD1	many	TRBV7-2	TGTGCCAGCAGTTGGGACAGATCCTACGAGCAGTACTTC	CASSWDRSYEQYF
TRBJ2-5	-	-	TRBV5-1	TGCGCCAGCAGCTTGGCGACAGCGGAAGAGACCCAGTACTTC	CASSLATAEETQYF
TRBJ1-5	-	few	TRBV12-3/TRBV12-4	TGTGCCAGCAGTTTAGGGGACGGGTTCTTGTTTTCGCCCCAGCATTTT	CASSLGDGFLFSPQHF
TRBJ1-2	TRBD1	-	TRBV10-3	TGTGCCATCAGTGAGGGGACAGCCAGGGGGGACTATGGCTACACCTTC	CAISEGTARGDYGYTF
TRBJ1-2	-	many	TRBV4-3	TGCGCCAGCAGCCAAGACAACAGGGACTATGGCTACACCTTC	CASSQDNRDYGYTF
TRBJ2-5	-	many	TRBV6-6	TGTGCCAGCAGCTTTGGACAGAATCAAGAGACCCAGTACTTC	CASSFGQNQETQYF
TRBJ1-2	-	few	TRBV12-3/TRBV12-4	TGTGCCAGCAGTTTAGGGGAGTCGCGTGGCTACACCTTC	CASSLGESRGYTF
TRBJ2-2	-	few	TRBV20-1	TGCAGTGCTAGAGATTGGGCAGGGCGGACCGGGGAGCTGTTTTTT	CSARDWAGRTGELFF
TRBJ2-5	-	-	TRBV25-1	TGTGCCAGCAGTGCGTGGGGGGTCCGTGAGACCCAGTACTTC	CASSAWGVRETQYF
TRBJ1-1	-	many	TRBV10-3	TGTGCCATTCAAGCAGTCGGGAACACTGAAGCTTTCTTT	CAIQAVGNTEAFF
TRBJ2-7	TRBD1	many	TRBV6-6	TGTGCCAGCAGTTACTCAGGGGGCGGGTACGAGCAGTACTTC	CASSYSGGGYEQYF
TRBJ1-5	-	-	TRBV9	TGTGCCAGCAGCGGCGGGAGGCGGGGCTGGCCCCAGCATTTT	CASSGGRRGWPQHF
TRBJ1-2	-	many	TRBV3-1	TGTGCCAGCAGCCGTTCTGCAGTGAGCGGCTACACCTTC	CASSRSAVSGYTF
TRBJ2-6	-	many	TRBV19	TGTGCCAGTAGTACGTCGGAGGTTGGGGCCAACGTCCTGACTTTC	CASSTSEVGANVLTF
TRBJ1-2	-	many	TRBV29-1	TGCAGCGTTGAAGATCTATCCCCCCGGCCCACTAACTATGGCTACACCTTC	CSVEDLSPRPTNYGYTF
TRBJ1-1	TRBD1	many	TRBV9	TGTGCCAGCAGCTCCCCTGGGACAGGTACTGAAGCTTTCTTT	CASSSPGTGTEAFF
TRBJ2-2	-	-	TRBV13	TGTGCCAGCAGCTTCCCTTGGATCACCGGGGAGCTGTTTTTT	CASSFPWITGELFF
TRBJ1-3	-	-	TRBV7-3	TGCGCCAGCAGCCAAGCCGACCGGGTCACCAACACCATATATTTT	CASSQADRVTNTIYF
TRBJ2-5	-	few	TRBV6-2/TRBV6-3	TGTGCCAGCAGGAGCACCCGGCCCCAAGAGACCCAGTACTTC	CASRSTRPQETQYF
TRBJ1-5	-	-	TRBV7-9	TGTGCCAGCACCCTGTCGGGGGGGCAGCCCCAGCATTTT	CASTLSGGQPQHF
TRBJ2-7	TRBD1	-	TRBV7-8	TGTGCCAGCAGCTTCGCTGGACAGGGGAAACACGAGCAGTACTTC	CASSFAGQGKHEQYF
TRBJ1-2	-	-	TRBV15	TGTGCCACCAGCAGCCCCACGGGATATGGCTACACCTTC	CATSSPTGYGYTF
TRBJ2-2	-	-	TRBV20-1	TGCAGTGCTAGAGATTTGTACGATCGGGCGTCGGCCGGGGAGCTGTTTTTT	CSARDLYDRASAGELFF
TRBJ2-2	-	few	TRBV6-2/TRBV6-3	TGTGCCACCAATGGAGGGCCCGCGAACACCGGGGAGCTGTTTTTT	CATNGGPANTGELFF
TRBJ1-1	TRBD1	few	TRBV12-3/TRBV12-4	TGTGCCAGCAGTTTGCACAGGGGGAACACTGAAGCTTTCTTT	CASSLHRGNTEAFF
TRBJ2-7	TRBD1	many	TRBV5-8	TGTGCCAGCAGCAGGGGACAGGGAATCTACGAGCAGTACTTC	CASSRGQGIYEQYF